The rows below give T cell receptor beta chains drawn from one sample of a study of T cells in Graves' hyperthyroidism and ophthalmopathy. One entry per CDR3 protein results from TCRdb running MiXCR on the multiplex PCR reads. The sample includes fewer than 850,000 distinct CDR3 sequences, 15% to 20% of them seen just once. Sequenced sample: blood. These receptors were obtained from a man aged 45-65 years with Graves' hyperthyroidism. The CDR3 runs from the conserved cysteine through the conserved F or W. The D gene is left open where the match is weak. Not all rows give a size; the values are once, few, many and, for expanded clones, a class.

abundance	d_gene	v_gene	j_gene	CDR3nt	CDR3aa
few	.	TRBV10-3	TRBJ1-4	TGTGCCATCACCAGGGGAGCTAATGAAAAACTGTTTTTT	CAITRGANEKLFF
few	TRBD2	TRBV20-1	TRBJ2-1	TGCAGTGCTAGAGAAACTAGCGGGAGATTTGAGCAGTTCTTC	CSARETSGRFEQFF
.	.	TRBV2	TRBJ2-7	TGTGCCAGCAGTTCTAGGGGCCGCGAGCAGTACTTC	CASSSRGREQYF
many	TRBD1	TRBV11-2	TRBJ1-4	TGTGCCAGCAGCCCGCGCAGGGGGCTACGGGAAAAACTGTTTTTT	CASSPRRGLREKLFF
.	TRBD1	TRBV7-9	TRBJ1-6	TGTGCCAGCAGCTTACCCGGACAGGGGGCGTCGGCCCTCCACTTT	CASSLPGQGASALHF
few	.	TRBV24-1	TRBJ1-3	TGTGCTAAACCCAGATCCTCTGGAAACACCATATATTTT	CAKPRSSGNTIYF
.	.	TRBV9	TRBJ1-1	TGTGCCAGCAGCGCTCCCGCGCGGGGAGAAGCTTTCTTT	CASSAPARGEAFF
few	TRBD2	TRBV20-1	TRBJ2-1	TGCAGTGCTAGATCTCAGCGGGACCCCCCCCTCAATGAGCAGTTCTTC	CSARSQRDPPLNEQFF
few	.	TRBV30	TRBJ2-5	TGTGCCGGCAACCTGGCCCCAGGACATTGGCAAGAGACCCAGTACTTC	CAGNLAPGHWQETQYF
.	.	TRBV2	TRBJ1-5	TGTGCCAGCAGTGGTCTGGGGGACAATCAGCCCCAGCATTTT	CASSGLGDNQPQHF
.	.	TRBV7-9	TRBJ2-3	TGTGCCAGCAGCTCGCCAGACATTTTAGCCACAGATACGCAGTATTTT	CASSSPDILATDTQYF
few	.	TRBV5-1	TRBJ1-1	TGCGCCAGCAGCCCCAGACAGGCCAACACTGAAGCTTTCTTT	CASSPRQANTEAFF
few	.	TRBV28	TRBJ2-1	TGTGCCAGCAGTCCGCCATCTGAAGAGCAGTTCTTC	CASSPPSEEQFF
.	.	TRBV6-1	TRBJ1-5	TGTGCCAGCAGTGATTTCGGGGGGGGGAAAGGCAATCAGCCCCAGCATTTT	CASSDFGGGKGNQPQHF
.	TRBD1	TRBV7-3	TRBJ1-3	TGTGCCAGCAGTTTCGGACAGGGAGTAGGAAACACCATATATTTT	CASSFGQGVGNTIYF
many	TRBD1	TRBV10-1	TRBJ2-7	TGCGCCAGCAGTTCCGGGACAGGGATCCCCTACGAGCAGTACTTC	CASSSGTGIPYEQYF
few	.	TRBV24-1	TRBJ1-1	TGTGCCACCAGTGAGGGGGGGACTGAAGCTTTCTTT	CATSEGGTEAFF
many	.	TRBV5-1	TRBJ2-1	TGCGCCAGCAGCTTGTTGTGGGTGGAGAACAATGAGCAGTTCTTC	CASSLLWVENNEQFF
.	.	TRBV20-1	TRBJ1-2	TGCAGTGCTAGAGATCTTCAGGGGCTCGTCTATGGCTACACCTTC	CSARDLQGLVYGYTF
many	.	TRBV30	TRBJ2-1	TGTGCCTGGAGTGGGGATTTCGCGGGAGAGCAGTTCTTC	CAWSGDFAGEQFF
few	TRBD1	TRBV28	TRBJ2-7	TGTGCCAGCAGTTTCCCCCAGGGGACAGGGGGGCGGGAGCAGTACTTC	CASSFPQGTGGREQYF
few	.	TRBV5-1	TRBJ2-7	TGCGCCAGCAGCATAGGACCCCCCGGCTCCTACGAGCAGTACTTC	CASSIGPPGSYEQYF
.	.	TRBV6-1	TRBJ1-1	TGTGCCAGCAGGGAACCGGGACAACTAAACACTGAAGCTTTCTTT	CASREPGQLNTEAFF
few	TRBD2	TRBV19	TRBJ2-2	TGTGCCAGTAGAGGACTAGCGGGAGGGCCGTACACCGGGGAGCTGTTTTTT	CASRGLAGGPYTGELFF
many	TRBD2	TRBV10-1	TRBJ2-2	TGCGCCAGCAGTGATACTAGCGGGGAACTGAACACCGGGGAGCTGTTTTTT	CASSDTSGELNTGELFF
.	TRBD1	TRBV6-1	TRBJ2-7	TGTGCCAGCACCTCCAACAGGGGGCGAGGCTACGAGCAGTACTTC	CASTSNRGRGYEQYF
.	.	TRBV7-2	TRBJ1-2	TGTGCCAGCAGCTTAGATGGCCTGTCCTATGGCTACACCTTC	CASSLDGLSYGYTF
.	TRBD2	TRBV2	TRBJ2-5	TGTGCCAGCAGGGGGACTAGCACAGAGACCCAGTACTTC	CASRGTSTETQYF
few	TRBD2	TRBV19	TRBJ2-1	TGTGCCAGTAGGGGGACTAGCGGCCACAATGAGCAGTTCTTC	CASRGTSGHNEQFF
many	TRBD2	TRBV10-1	TRBJ2-7	TGCGCCACCGGAGGACTAGCGGGAGGGCCGAGGAACGAGCAGTACTTC	CATGGLAGGPRNEQYF
.	.	TRBV18	TRBJ1-2	TGTGCCAGCTCACTACGGACAGACAACTATGGCTACACCTTC	CASSLRTDNYGYTF
.	.	TRBV5-1	TRBJ2-5	TGCGCCAGCAGCTTGATGATCCGGGACGAACAAGAGACCCAGTACTTC	CASSLMIRDEQETQYF
many	TRBD2	TRBV24-1	TRBJ2-3	TGTGCCACCAGTTCGGCGCTAGCGGGAGGATGGGATACGCAGTATTTT	CATSSALAGGWDTQYF
once	.	TRBV5-1	TRBJ2-5	TGCGCCAGCAGCTTGGCCCAGCAGGGGGGGGAGACCCACTACTTC	CASSLAQQGGETHYF
.	.	TRBV5-1	TRBJ2-1	TGCGCCAGCAGCCTGGGGCTGGGCGGGATGAGCTCCTACAATGAGCAGTTCTTC	CASSLGLGGMSSYNEQFF
.	.	TRBV28	TRBJ2-2	TGTGCCAGCAGTCCCCCGGGGGGCCAGGGGAACACCGGGGAGCTGTTTTTT	CASSPPGGQGNTGELFF
many	.	TRBV12-5	TRBJ2-2	TGTGCTAGTGGTTTGGTACTAGGGACTCGCACCGGGGAGCTGTTTTTT	CASGLVLGTRTGELFF
many	.	TRBV5-1	TRBJ2-5	TGCGCCAGCAGCTTAACGGACGGGCAAGAGACCCAGTACTTC	CASSLTDGQETQYF
many	.	TRBV11-2	TRBJ1-4	TGTGCCAGCCGCGTAAGGGGAAGAGGGGAAAAACTGTTTTTT	CASRVRGRGEKLFF
few	TRBD1	TRBV9	TRBJ2-3	TGTGCCAGCAGAACCCAGGGGGCGTACGATACGCAGTATTTT	CASRTQGAYDTQYF
.	.	TRBV29-1	TRBJ1-3	TGCAGCGTTGAAGGGAGGGGGGACTCTGGAAACACCATATATTTT	CSVEGRGDSGNTIYF
many	.	TRBV2	TRBJ2-5	TGTGCCAGCAGTGACGTGGGGATAAGGCAGGAGACCCAGTACTTC	CASSDVGIRQETQYF
many	TRBD1	TRBV19	TRBJ1-2	TGTGCCAGTAGTACCCGGACAGGGAACTATGGCTACACCTTC	CASSTRTGNYGYTF
.	.	TRBV6-5	TRBJ2-3	TGTGCCAGCAGTTCTGAGCGGAGAGGCACAGATACGCAGTATTTT	CASSSERRGTDTQYF
many	TRBD1	TRBV20-1	TRBJ2-7	TGCAGTCCCCGACAGGGGGCAAACGAGCAGTACTTC	CSPRQGANEQYF
once	.	TRBV29-1	TRBJ2-5	TGCAGGGCTGGTTCCCAAGAGACCCAGTACTTC	CRAGSQETQYF
.	TRBD2	TRBV11-1	TRBJ2-2	TGTGCCAGCAGCTTATCCGGACTAGCGGGTCAGGGAGCCGGGGAGCTGTTTTTT	CASSLSGLAGQGAGELFF
many	.	TRBV3-1	TRBJ2-5	TGTGCCAGCAGCCCCTTGGGGGCCAAAGAGACCCAGTACTTC	CASSPLGAKETQYF
many	TRBD2	TRBV11-2	TRBJ2-1	TGTGCCAGCAGCCTCTCCCCCGGGACTAGCGGGAGTGGTGAGCAGTTCTTC	CASSLSPGTSGSGEQFF
many	.	TRBV30	TRBJ2-3	TGTGCCTGGGGGGAGGTCGGGAGAGTACACGCAGATACGCAGTATTTT	CAWGEVGRVHADTQYF
few	TRBD1	TRBV19	TRBJ2-7	TGTGCCAGTAGTCTAAACAGGGGGCGGGAGCAGTACTTC	CASSLNRGREQYF
few	.	TRBV24-1	TRBJ2-7	TGTGCCACCAGTGATACCGACGGAAGTTACGAGCAGTACTTC	CATSDTDGSYEQYF
many	TRBD2	TRBV7-2	TRBJ2-1	TGTGCCAGCAGCAGACTAGCGGGTCCTCGCAATGAGCAGTTCTTC	CASSRLAGPRNEQFF
few	.	TRBV20-1	TRBJ2-1	TGCAGTGCTAGAGATTTCAGGGAGCGGACTTACAATGAGCAGTTCTTC	CSARDFRERTYNEQFF